Following are 26 T cell receptor beta chains from one sample sequenced in a study of vaccination and CD4 T cells after COVID-19. The study sequenced cultured CD4+ T cell DNA using the Oncomine TCR Beta short-read assay. In this case, cultured CD4+ T cells provided the extracted genomic DNA. From the PCR reads, TCRdb called clonotypes with MiXCR, one entry per CDR3 protein. The sample yields 8,000 to 9,500 distinct CDR3 sequences, about a third seen once. Described treatment: approximately nine-day PBMC culture with coronavirus spike peptide pools or control peptides (ViraFEST assay). Ahead of the COVID-19 pandemic (2011-2018), the CD4+ T cells of the unexposed donor were collected. The antigens of these receptors remain unknown. The sample was CD4+ T cells from blood, cultured in vitro. These receptors were taken from a human donor in good health.

CDR3 sequence (DNA): TGTGCCACCAGTGACATCTCGAACACCGGGGAGCTGTTTTTT. Translating gives CATSDISNTGELFF. The rearrangement links TRBV24-1 to TRBJ2-2; D ambiguous. Germline V gives CDR1 KGHDR, CDR2 SFDVKD. This CDR3 spans 14 amino acids. The germline V and J ends were trimmed by 4 bases and 0 bases, with 5 bases remaining between them.

In its sample, this clonotype was seen a few times. The gene calls are TRBV19 and TRBJ1-5, with a possible D match to TRBD1 (6 bases). CDR1 LNHDA and CDR2 SQIVND come from the germline V gene (reference sequence). The V end was cut by 1 base, the J end by 6 bases, with 16 bases between. CDR3 size: 16 residues. CDR3: CASSIGVVGAGQPQHF. CDR3 nucleotide sequence: TGTGCCAGTAGTATAGGGGTCGTGGGGGCGGGTCAGCCCCAGCATTTT.

V usage is TRBV4-3 and J usage is TRBJ1-2; tentative D call: TRBD1 (5 bases). This CDR3 is built from 15 residues. Trimming removed 1 base from V and 0 bases from J, with 9 bases in between. The germline CDR1 and CDR2 sequences are LGHNA and YSLEER. CDR3 DNA sequence: TGCGCCAGCAGCCAAGTAGCACAGGCTAACTATGGCTACACCTTC. It codes for CASSQVAQANYGYTF.

This clonotype counts as medium-sized (0.01 to 0.1%). V usage is TRBV6-2 or TRBV6-3 and J usage is TRBJ1-5; a possible D gene is TRBD1 (5 bases). The V end lost 2 bases, the J end lost 3 bases, and 8 bases lay between the germline ends. Germline CDR1 reads MNHEY; CDR2 reads SVGEGT. The CDR3 runs to 14 residues. The CDR3 DNA is TGTGCCAGCAGTTACGACAGTCTCAATCAGCCCCAGCATTTT. Translating gives CASSYDSLNQPQHF.

The chain has TRBV4-2 and TRBJ2-7; 7 nucleotides align to TRBD2. With 0 bases clipped from V and 3 bases from J, the junction kept 5 bases outside the gene matches. The germline gives CDR1 LGHNA, CDR2 YNFKEQ. The CDR3 covers 15 residues. The CDR3 sequence is CASSQDEGGSYEQYF. CDR3 nucleotides: TGTGCCAGCAGCCAAGATGAGGGCGGGAGCTACGAGCAGTACTTC.

The chain links TRBV10-3 to TRBJ1-1, with TRBD1 as a possible D gene (5 bases). The CDR3 length is 14 residues. CDR1 and CDR2 (germline): ENHRY, SYGVKD. V gave up 4 bases and J gave up 1 base, with 10 bases separating them. CDR3 residues: CAISVLQENTEAFF. The CDR3 DNA reads as TGTGCCATCAGTGTCTTACAGGAGAACACTGAAGCTTTCTTT.

This chain links TRBV7-2 with TRBJ1-5; 7 nucleotides match TRBD1. Germline CDR1 reads SGHTA; CDR2 reads FQGNSA. The CDR3 loop spans 16 amino acids. V lost 1 base to trimming and J lost 0 bases; unmatched junction nucleotides: 3. CDR3 protein: CASSLGQGYSNQPQHF. The CDR3 bases are TGTGCCAGCAGCTTAGGACAGGGTTATAGCAATCAGCCCCAGCATTTT.

This chain links TRBV5-4 with TRBJ2-7; 10 nucleotides match TRBD1. V lost 2 bases, J lost 6 bases, and 5 bases stayed unmatched. Germline CDR1 is SGHNT and CDR2 is YYREEE (reference sequence). This CDR3 has 14 residues. CDR3 sequence (DNA): TGTGCCAGCAGCTTTGGGGACAGGGGACGCGAGCAGTACTTC. This gives the protein CASSFGDRGREQYF.

The chain couples TRBV6-1 to TRBJ2-7, with 7 bases that match TRBD1. The V gene end was trimmed by 6 bases and the J gene end by 2 bases; junction bases not matched to a gene: 7. The CDR3 runs 14 residues. Germline values: CDR1 MNHNS, CDR2 SASEGT. This chain's CDR3 is CASSPPGQPYEQYF. CDR3 DNA sequence: TGTGCCAGCAGCCCCCCGGGACAGCCCTACGAGCAGTACTTC.

The V and J genes are TRBV6-4 and TRBJ2-2, with D possibly being TRBD2 (6 bases). This CDR3 has 13 residues. The germline V and J ends were trimmed by 7 bases and 6 bases, with 12 bases remaining between them. CDR1 is MRHNA and CDR2 is SNTAGT in the germline V gene. The CDR3 sequence: CASTDRGSGELFF. In DNA, the CDR3 is TGTGCCAGCACCGACCGGGGGTCCGGGGAGCTGTTTTTT.

The CDR3 bases are TGTGCCAGTAGTATAGTTCGAGGGGGACAGGGTCCGGCTGAAGCTTTCTTT. Its protein is CASSIVRGGQGPAEAFF. V is TRBV19 and J is TRBJ1-1; 9 nucleotides agree with TRBD1. Unmatched junction bases numbered 12, after V lost 1 base and J lost 6 bases. Germline V gives CDR1 LNHDA, CDR2 SQIVND (reference sequence). This CDR3 has 17 amino acids.

This sequence joins TRBV27 and TRBJ1-1; D may be TRBD1 (6 bases). Trimming removed 3 bases from V and 5 bases from J, with 13 bases in between. Germline CDR1 reads MNHEY; CDR2 reads SMNVEV (reference sequence). The CDR3 is made up of 14 amino acids. The CDR3 coding sequence is TGTGCCAGCAGTTTTACCACAGGGTTAACTGAAGCTTTCTTT. Its protein product is CASSFTTGLTEAFF.

The rearrangement joins TRBV5-4 to TRBJ1-2, with D possibly matching TRBD1 (5 bases). V lost 4 bases to trimming and J lost 4 bases, with 14 bases between them. The CDR3 runs 14 residues. Germline values: CDR1 SGHNT, CDR2 YYREEE (reference sequence). The CDR3 sequence: CASSLGGGAYGYTF. The DNA of the CDR3 is TGTGCCAGCAGCCTGGGTGGAGGGGCCTATGGCTACACCTTC. The whole variable domain, filled in from reference TRBV5-4 and TRBJ1-2, reads ETGVTQSPTHLIKTRGQQVTLRCSSQSGHNTVSWYQQALGQGPQFIFQYYREEENGRGNFPPRFSGLQFPNYSSELNVNALELDDSALYLCASSLGGGAYGYTFGSGTRLTVV.

This clonotype came up a few times. This chain's CDR3 is CSAARLAGGQWYNEQFF. Written as DNA, the CDR3 is TGCAGTGCTGCTAGACTAGCGGGAGGGCAATGGTACAATGAGCAGTTCTTC. This chain uses TRBV20-1 with TRBJ2-1, with 14 bases identical to TRBD2. CDR1 DFQATT and CDR2 SNEGSKA come from the germline V gene (reference sequence). This CDR3 has 17 residues. J gave up 4 bases and V 5 bases, and 10 bases lay outside the gene matches.

The chain couples TRBV11-2 to TRBJ1-1, with TRBD1 as a possible D gene (6 bases). Trimming shortened V by 5 bases and J by 8 bases, and 15 bases separated the two germline ends. The CDR3 extends over 13 amino acids. Germline lookup yields CDR1 SGHAT and CDR2 FQNNGV. The DNA for the CDR3 is TGTGCCAGCAGCCCAAGACAGGCGGGAGAAGCTTTCTTT. It translates to CASSPRQAGEAFF. The variable domain in full, completed from reference TRBV11-2 and TRBJ1-1, reads EAGVAQSPRYKIIEKRQSVAFWCNPISGHATLYWYQQILGQGPKLLIQFQNNGVVDDSQLPKDRFSAERLKGVDSTLKIQPAKLEDSAVYLCASSPRQAGEAFFGQGTRLTVV.

This chain joins TRBV28 and TRBJ1-5; no firm D call. Trimming took off 5 bases at V and 3 bases at J, with 14 bases between the two ends. There are 15 residues in the CDR3. Germline assignment: CDR1 MDHEN and CDR2 SYDVKM. DNA of the CDR3: TGTGCCAGCAGTATGGGATTCCAGAACAATCAGCCCCAGCATTTT. Amino acid sequence: CASSMGFQNNQPQHF.

The chain links TRBV6-2 or TRBV6-3 to TRBJ2-7; a weak D match, TRBD1 (6 bases). The CDR3 is 17 amino acids. Trimming shortened V by 7 bases and J by 0 bases, and 22 bases separated the two germline ends. The germline gives CDR1 MNHEY, CDR2 SVGEGT. The CDR3 DNA reads TGTGCCAGCACCCCCTCGGTGGGGACAAGGCCCTCCTACGAGCAGTACTTC. It specifies CASTPSVGTRPSYEQYF.

J is TRBJ2-1 and V is TRBV20-1; 9 bases agree with TRBD2. V shed 6 bases and J 8 bases; nucleotides not matched to a gene: 17. CDR3 size: 16 residues. CDR1 is DFQATT, CDR2 SNEGSKA, per germline (reference sequence). CDR3 in DNA: TGCAGTGCCACTCAGATTCAGCGGGAGGATAGGGATGAGCAGTTCTTC. This codes for CSATQIQREDRDEQFF.

This clonotype ranks as medium-sized. V and J are TRBV24-1 and TRBJ2-5; 10 nucleotides align to TRBD2. Germline V gives CDR1 KGHDR, CDR2 SFDVKD. This CDR3 contains 15 residues. The V and J ends lost 9 bases and 5 bases, in that order; junction bases with no gene match: 11. The CDR3 sequence is CATGVPSGSSETQYF. In DNA form, the CDR3 reads TGTGCCACCGGAGTCCCTAGCGGGAGTTCTGAGACCCAGTACTTC.

The chain is built from TRBV6-2 or TRBV6-3 and TRBJ1-2, with D tentatively TRBD1 (6 bases). CDR3 size: 13 residues. Germline V CDR1 and CDR2: MNHEY, SVGEGT. The V end lost 6 bases, the J end lost 6 bases, and 14 bases lay between the germline ends. CDR3 nucleotide sequence: TGTGCCAGCAGCCCGAGAGGGGGAGATGGCTACACCTTC. Translating it yields CASSPRGGDGYTF.

For the CDR3, the DNA is TGCAGTGCTAACGATTACAGGGTTAGTGAAGCTTTCTTT. Translating gives CSANDYRVSEAFF. This sequence joins TRBV20-1 and TRBJ1-1; D possibly corresponds to TRBD1 (6 bases). The CDR3 is 13 amino acids. The germline CDR1 and CDR2 sequences are DFQATT and SNEGSKA (reference sequence). V was clipped by 4 bases and J by 7 bases, with 16 bases between them.

Only a few counts were recorded for this clonotype. V and J are TRBV28 and TRBJ2-6; 8 positions agree with TRBD2. This CDR3 has 16 amino acids. Unmatched junction bases numbered 5, after V lost 5 bases and J lost 2 bases. Germline assignment: CDR1 MDHEN and CDR2 SYDVKM. The CDR3 here is CASSPRGGTGANVLTF. The CDR3 region has the DNA TGTGCCAGCAGTCCCCGGGGGGGGACTGGGGCCAACGTCCTGACTTTC. The full variable domain, in which reference TRBV28 and TRBJ2-6 provide the parts outside the CDR3, is DVKVTQSSRYLVKRTGEKVFLECVQDMDHENMFWYRQDPGLGLRLIYFSYDVKMKEKGDIPEGYSVSREKKERFSLILESASTNQTSMYLCASSPRGGTGANVLTFGAGSRLTVL.

This chain's CDR3 is CASSPGRGQTSYEQYF. The CDR3 DNA reads as TGTGCCAGCAGCCCCGGACGGGGCCAAACCTCCTACGAGCAGTACTTC. The V and J genes are TRBV11-3 and TRBJ2-7; perhaps D is TRBD1 or TRBD2 (5 bases each). Germline CDR1 reads SGHNT; CDR2 reads YENEEA. V was trimmed by 5 bases and J by 0 bases, leaving 17 bases between them. The CDR3 totals 16 residues.

V is TRBV7-8 and J is TRBJ1-2, with 8 bases matching TRBD1. The ends lost 4 bases at V and 2 bases at J; junction bases unmatched: 6. Germline CDR1 reads SGHVS; CDR2 reads FQNEAQ. This CDR3 has 15 residues. CDR3 sequence: CASSSKGQENYGYTF. Written as DNA, the CDR3 is TGTGCCAGCAGCTCGAAGGGACAGGAGAACTATGGCTACACCTTC.

This clonotype appeared a few times. The rearrangement joins TRBV6-2 or TRBV6-3 to TRBJ1-1; perhaps TRBD1 as D (5 bases). This CDR3 comprises 15 residues. Trimming took off 2 bases at V and 0 bases at J, with 10 bases between the two ends. Germline CDR1 and CDR2: MNHEY and SVGEGT. DNA of the CDR3: TGTGCCAGCAGTTACAGGGGCCCCATGAACACTGAAGCTTTCTTT. This codes for CASSYRGPMNTEAFF.

J is TRBJ2-3 and V is TRBV20-1, with 8 bases matching TRBD1. Germline CDR1 reads DFQATT; CDR2 reads SNEGSKA (reference sequence). The length of the CDR3 is 12 residues. CDR3 loop: CSVGTGGDTQYF. As DNA, the CDR3 is TGCAGCGTAGGGACAGGTGGGGATACGCAGTATTTT.